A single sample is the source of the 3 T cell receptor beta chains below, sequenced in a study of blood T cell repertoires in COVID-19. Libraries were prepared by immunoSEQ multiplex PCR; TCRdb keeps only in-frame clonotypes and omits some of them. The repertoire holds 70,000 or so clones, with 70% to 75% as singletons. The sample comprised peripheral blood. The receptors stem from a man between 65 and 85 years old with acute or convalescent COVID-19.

DNA of the CDR3: TGTGCCAGCAGTTTCGCGGACAGGGTTTCTAATGGCTACACCTTC. This encodes CASSFADRVSNGYTF. This chain connects TRBV27 to TRBJ1-2, with 8 bases lining up with TRBD1. Per germline, CDR1 MNHEY and CDR2 SMNVEV (reference sequence). Trimming at V came to 3 bases and at J to 6 bases, leaving 9 bases not matched to a gene. This CDR3 has 15 amino acids.

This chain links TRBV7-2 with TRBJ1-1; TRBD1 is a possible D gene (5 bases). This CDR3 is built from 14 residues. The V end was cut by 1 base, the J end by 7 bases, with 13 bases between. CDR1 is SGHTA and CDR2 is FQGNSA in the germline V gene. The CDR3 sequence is CASSLVGGTGEAFF. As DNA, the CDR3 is TGTGCCAGCAGCTTAGTCGGGGGGACGGGTGAAGCTTTCTTT.

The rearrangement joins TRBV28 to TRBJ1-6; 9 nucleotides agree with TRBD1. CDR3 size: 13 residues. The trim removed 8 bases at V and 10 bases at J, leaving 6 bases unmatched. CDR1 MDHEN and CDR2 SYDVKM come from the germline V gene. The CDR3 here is CASAGTGGSPLHF. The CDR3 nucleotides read TGTGCCAGCGCCGGAACAGGGGGCTCACCCCTCCACTTT.